Below are 18 T cell receptor beta chains sequenced from a single sample in a study of cytomegalovirus exposure and HLA in healthy donors. PCR primers comprised 60 Vbeta and 13 Jbeta primers. Here immunoSEQ multiplex PCR was the method, and the copy in TCRdb shows in-frame clones only, minus some. The repertoire holds under 110,000 clones, around 79% seen once, with approximately 3.6% in the top ten. Sequenced: PBMCs. The receptors originated from a man aged 55-75 years in good health and CMV-seronegative.

This clone occurred once. This rearrangement joins TRBV6-5 to TRBJ2-3, with 9 bases that match TRBD1. V shed 7 bases, J shed 3 bases, and the junction held 8 bases outside the gene matches. The germline gives CDR1 MNHEY, CDR2 SVGAGI. The CDR3 length is 15 residues. Here the CDR3 reads CASNLYRGRTDTQYF. The CDR3 bases are TGTGCCAGCAACCTATACAGGGGGCGGACAGATACGCAGTATTTT.

The chain carries TRBV11-2 and TRBJ1-6; D not resolved. Trimming took off 1 base at V and 6 bases at J, with 10 bases between the two ends. The CDR3 runs 15 residues. Germline V gene data show CDR1 as SGHAT and CDR2 as FQNNGV. In nucleotides, the CDR3 is TGTGCCAGCAGCTTAGTGTTGGGCCCTAATTCACCCCTCCACTTT. The encoded protein is CASSLVLGPNSPLHF.

The rearrangement links TRBV2 to TRBJ2-7; 7 bases match TRBD1. Germline-derived CDR1 and CDR2 are SNHLY and FYNNEI. J gave up 2 bases and V 3 bases, and 7 bases lay outside the gene matches. The CDR3 runs 15 residues. CDR3 nucleotides: TGTGCCAGCAGTGAGAATCCCGGGACAGCCTACGAGCAGTACGTC. Its translation is CASSENPGTAYEQYV.

Only a few counts were recorded for this clone. This chain connects TRBV6-5 to TRBJ2-5; D possibly corresponds to TRBD1 (5 bases). Trimming pared 6 bases from V and 4 bases from J, leaving 15 bases between. CDR1 is MNHEY, CDR2 SVGAGI, per germline. The CDR3 runs 14 residues. The CDR3 nucleotides are TGTGCCAGCAGCTTGTCCCAGGGTATAGAGACCCAGTACTTC. Amino acids: CASSLSQGIETQYF.

The chain joins TRBV7-8 to TRBJ1-6; D is uncertain. The CDR3 extends over 14 amino acids. Germline assignment: CDR1 SGHVS and CDR2 FQNEAQ. V lost 4 bases to trimming and J lost 10 bases, with 14 bases between them. The CDR3: CASSWWSNQSPLHF. The CDR3 DNA reads as TGTGCCAGCAGCTGGTGGAGCAACCAATCACCCCTCCACTTT.

The chain has TRBV5-1 and TRBJ2-5; D is unresolved. Germline V gives CDR1 SGHRS, CDR2 YFSETQ. The CDR3 consists of 14 residues. The ends were cut back, 1 base at V and 1 base at J, with 8 bases in the middle. CDR3 bases: TGCGCCAGCAGCTTGCCTAACGCCCAAGAGACCCAGTACTTC. The encoded protein is CASSLPNAQETQYF.

CDR3 sequence reads: CASSLGRDASGTAYEQYF. The CDR3 region has the DNA TGTGCCAGCAGCTTAGGTAGAGACGCTAGCGGGACGGCCTACGAGCAGTACTTC. The chain links TRBV7-6 to TRBJ2-7; 9 bases agree with TRBD2. V was pared by 1 base and J by 2 bases, with 12 bases of the junction left unmatched. CDR1 and CDR2 from the germline V gene are SGHVS and FNYEAQ. The CDR3 has 18 residues. Together with reference TRBV7-6 and TRBJ2-7, the CDR3 gives the full variable domain: GAGVSQSPRYKVTKRGQDVALRCDPISGHVSLYWYRQALGQGPEFLTYFNYEAQQDKSGLPNDRFSAERPEGSISTLTIQRTEQRDSAMYRCASSLGRDASGTAYEQYFGPGTRLTVT.

The chain uses TRBV4-3 and TRBJ2-7, with a tentative D call TRBD1 (5 bases). The CDR3 is made up of 16 amino acids. Germline-derived CDR1 and CDR2 are LGHNA and YSLEER. With 4 bases removed from V and 0 bases from J, the gap between germline ends came to 16 bases. CDR3 sequence (DNA): TGCGCCAGCAGCCGCCTGTCCGCCAGGGCCTCCTACGAGCAGTACGTC. Its protein product is CASSRLSARASYEQYV.

J is TRBJ2-1 and V is TRBV14; 14 nucleotides agree with TRBD2. The CDR3 contains 16 residues. Looked up from germline, CDR1 is SGHDN and CDR2 is FVKESK. V was clipped by 4 bases and J by 5 bases; unmatched bases: 4. The CDR3 spells CASSLTSGGANNEQFF. CDR3 sequence (DNA): TGTGCCAGCAGCCTGACTAGCGGGGGGGCCAACAATGAGCAGTTCTTC. Full variable domain (remainder filled in from reference TRBV14 and TRBJ2-1): EAGVTQFPSHSVIEKGQTVTLRCDPISGHDNLYWYRRVMGKEIKFLLHFVKESKQDESGMPNNRFLAERTGGTYSTLKVQPAELEDSGVYFCASSLTSGGANNEQFFGPGTRLTVL.

This clone was seen just once. Other DNA sequences in the sample encode the same CDR3. The chain is built from TRBV5-1 and TRBJ2-5, with 7 bases matching TRBD1. The CDR3 sequence is 14 residues long. V dropped 3 bases and J dropped 2; count of bases not matched to a gene: 4. Germline CDR1 is SGHRS and CDR2 is YFSETQ. The CDR3 loop is CASSSGQEQETQYF. The CDR3 DNA is TGCGCCAGCAGCTCCGGACAGGAACAAGAGACCCAGTACTTC.

J is TRBJ2-2 and V is TRBV2; 8 nucleotides agree with TRBD2. Germline assignment: CDR1 SNHLY and CDR2 FYNNEI. The CDR3 covers 15 residues. V lost 7 bases and J lost 2; bases outside the gene matches: 6. CDR3 protein: CASTREGGNTGELFF. The CDR3 coding sequence is TGTGCCAGCACCCGGGAGGGGGGAAACACCGGGGAGCTGTTTTTT. Full variable domain (missing parts from reference TRBV2 and TRBJ2-2): EPEVTQTPSHQVTQMGQEVILRCVPISNHLYFYWYRQILGQKVEFLVSFYNNEISEKSEIFDDQFSVERPDGSNFTLKIRSTKLEDSAMYFCASTREGGNTGELFFGEGSRLTVL.

Here the CDR3 reads CASSHSSGQGINEKLFF. DNA of the CDR3: TGTGCCAGCAGCCATTCCTCTGGACAGGGCATTAATGAAAAACTGTTTTTT. The rearrangement links TRBV4-2 to TRBJ1-4, with TRBD1 matching over 8 bases. There are 17 residues in the CDR3. V dropped 3 bases and J dropped 4; count of bases not matched to a gene: 10. Germline V lookup: CDR1 LGHNA, CDR2 YNFKEQ.

This chain joins TRBV7-2 and TRBJ2-3, with no clear D. The CDR3 sequence is 15 residues long. Trimming shortened V by 0 bases and J by 4 bases, and 11 bases separated the two germline ends. Germline V gives CDR1 SGHTA, CDR2 FQGNSA. The CDR3 coding sequence is TGTGCCAGCAGCTTAGCCGGGTTGAGTGCAGATACGCAGTATTTT. Its protein product is CASSLAGLSADTQYF. The entire variable domain, with the rest obtained from reference TRBV7-2 and TRBJ2-3, is as follows: GAGVSQSPSNKVTEKGKDVELRCDPISGHTALYWYRQSLGQGLEFLIYFQGNSAPDKSGLPSDRFSAERTGGSVSTLTIQRTQQEDSAVYLCASSLAGLSADTQYFGPGTRLTVL.

The chain recombines TRBV7-3 with TRBJ1-6, with 9 bases aligning to TRBD1. The CDR3 is 15 amino acids. The V gene's germline CDR1 is SGHTA and CDR2 FQGTGA. V shed 5 bases, J shed 4 bases, and the junction held 3 bases outside the gene matches. Here the CDR3 reads CASSPGTGYNSPLHF. For the CDR3, the DNA is TGTGCCAGCAGCCCGGGGACAGGGTATAATTCACCCCTCCACTTT.

The V and J genes are TRBV6-5 and TRBJ1-6; TRBD1 aligns across 8 bases. Germline V gene lookup returns CDR1 MNHEY and CDR2 SVGAGI. The J segment lost 10 bases and the V segment lost 7 bases, leaving 3 bases of the junction unmatched. This CDR3 is 12 amino acids long. Here the CDR3 reads CASTTGESPLHF. CDR3 in DNA: TGTGCCAGCACGACAGGGGAATCACCCCTCCACTTT.

The rearrangement links TRBV1 to TRBJ1-5; no DNA check was done on the table's D call, TRBD1. TRBV1 is classified as a pseudogene. CDR3 length: 17 amino acids. The CDR3 DNA reads TGCACCAGCAGCCAAGATTGGGCAGCTCCTTGCCATCAGCCCCAGCATTTT. This translates into CTSSQDWAAPCHQPQHF.

The chain links TRBV4-1 to TRBJ1-2; 12 bases match TRBD1. The ends lost 3 bases at V and 8 bases at J; junction bases unmatched: 13. Germline CDR1 MGHRA, CDR2 YSYEKL. The CDR3 covers 17 residues. The CDR3 nucleotides are TGCGCCAGCAGCCAGTCCGGTTCGGGACAGGGGGCGTCGGGCTACACCTTC. This translates into CASSQSGSGQGASGYTF.

The genes are TRBV7-3 and TRBJ2-5; TRBD1 might be the D (6 bases). The ends were cut back, 0 bases at V and 0 bases at J, with 8 bases in the middle. This CDR3 region has 15 residues. Germline V gene lookup returns CDR1 SGHTA and CDR2 FQGTGA. CDR3 sequence (DNA): TGTGCCAGCAGCTTAACGGGGGCATACCAAGAGACCCAGTACTTC. The encoded protein is CASSLTGAYQETQYF.